This T cell receptor beta chain comes out of a study of T cell responses to AZD1222 COVID-19 vaccine. As for the study in general: Timing groups of about 4 and about 12 weeks for second doses were pooled.

Profiled with immunoSEQ multiplex PCR; TCRdb holds only in-frame clones, not every one. The data contain 150,000 or so clones, about nine tenths of them singletons. Of note for this clone: No antigen is known for it.

V was trimmed by 3 bases and J by 7 bases, leaving 9 bases between them. CDR1 is SQVTM, CDR2 ANQGSEA, per germline. CDR3 length equals 11 residues. Points from the study as a whole: No day 14 peak samples; only post-peak repertoires were characterized.

The TCR originated in an adult in good health. The rearrangement joins TRBV29-1 to TRBJ1-2, with D perhaps matching TRBD1 (5 bases). Material: peripheral blood, obtained on day 0 of AZD1222 vaccination. The CDR3 loop reads CSVEAGSGYTF. CDR3 in DNA: TGCAGCGTTGAGGCAGGGAGTGGCTACACCTTC.